Following are 8 T cell receptor beta chains from one sample sequenced in a study of T cell responses to AZD1222 COVID-19 vaccine. The data were produced by immunoSEQ multiplex PCR, yet TCRdb's version contains in-frame clones alone and is incomplete. The table includes under 200,000 clones, approximately 94% detected once. The material sequenced was peripheral blood, taken 28 days after the second dose of the MenACWY control vaccine. These receptors all stem from an adult who received the MenACWY meningococcal vaccine as a control.

The genes are TRBV6-1 and TRBJ2-4, with TRBD2 identical over 7 bases. Losses at the gene ends were 4 bases for V and 8 bases for J; bases not matched to a gene: 17. Germline assignment: CDR1 MNHNS and CDR2 SASEGT. The CDR3 covers 17 residues. The CDR3 DNA reads TGTGCCAGCAGTGGAGGCGGGAGCTTTGGCCTGTATTACATTCAGTACTTC. Protein sequence: CASSGGGSFGLYYIQYF.

V gene TRBV9 combines with J gene TRBJ2-1; 8 positions agree with TRBD1. Germline V gene data show CDR1 as SGDLS and CDR2 as YYNGEE. V lost 2 bases, J lost 8 bases, and 9 bases stayed unmatched. This CDR3 is built from 15 residues. CDR3 loop: CASSVLGQGGDEQFF. The CDR3 bases are TGTGCCAGCAGCGTCTTAGGACAGGGCGGGGATGAGCAGTTCTTC.

J is TRBJ2-3 and V is TRBV4-1, with 8 bases fitting TRBD2. Germline V CDR1 and CDR2: MGHRA, YSYEKL. The V gene end was trimmed by 3 bases and the J gene end by 6 bases; junction bases not matched to a gene: 11. CDR3 size: 16 residues. The CDR3, as DNA: TGCGCCAGCAGCCAGAGTGGGACTAGGACCTCGGATACGCAGTATTTT. Translated, it gives CASSQSGTRTSDTQYF.

The chain recombines TRBV30 with TRBJ1-4; no clear D gene. From germline, CDR1 is GTSNPN and CDR2 SVGIG (reference sequence). The CDR3 loop spans 11 amino acids. V lost 0 bases to trimming and J lost 8 bases, with 4 bases between them. CDR3 sequence reads: CAWSVGEKLFF. In DNA form, the CDR3 reads TGTGCCTGGAGTGTGGGGGAAAAACTGTTTTTT.

The CDR3, as DNA: TGTGCCAGCAGCCAAGGGACAGGGTCTTACGAGCAGTACTTC. As protein: CASSQGTGSYEQYF. V and J are TRBV27 and TRBJ2-7; TRBD1 matches 9 bases. Germline values: CDR1 MNHEY, CDR2 SMNVEV (reference sequence). This CDR3 region has 14 residues. Germline trimming cut 6 bases from V and 4 bases from J; bases unmatched to any gene: 7.

The chain carries TRBV25-1 and TRBJ1-4; unclear D gene. CDR1 MGHDK and CDR2 SYGVNS come from the germline V gene. Trimming took off 4 bases at V and 8 bases at J, with 11 bases between the two ends. CDR3 length equals 13 residues. CDR3 amino acids: CASSAAVREKLFF. The CDR3 region has the DNA TGTGCCAGCAGTGCGGCAGTGAGGGAAAAACTGTTTTTT. Supplemented by reference TRBV25-1 and TRBJ1-4, the full variable domain reads EADIYQTPRYLVIGTGKKITLECSQTMGHDKMYWYQQDPGMELHLIHYSYGVNSTEKGDLSSESTVSRIRTEHFPLTLESARPSHTSQYLCASSAAVREKLFFGSGTQLSVL.

This chain joins TRBV3-1 (or the pseudogene TRBV3-2) and TRBJ1-3, with no clear D. Trimming pared 0 bases from V and 0 bases from J, leaving 6 bases between. CDR3 length: 15 residues. Per the germline V gene, CDR1 is LGHDT and CDR2 is YNNKEL (reference sequence). The CDR3, as DNA: TGTGCCAGCAGCCAAGAGAGGCTCTCTGGAAACACCATATATTTT. Amino acids: CASSQERLSGNTIYF.

This sequence joins TRBV5-1 and TRBJ1-1, with D hard to call. V lost 1 base, J lost 7 bases, and 14 bases lay in between. The CDR3 consists of 14 residues. Per the germline V gene, CDR1 is SGHRS and CDR2 is YFSETQ. The chain's CDR3 is CASSLSTDPYEAFF. The DNA of the CDR3 is TGCGCCAGCAGCTTGAGCACCGACCCCTATGAAGCTTTCTTT. Combining the CDR3 with reference TRBV5-1 and TRBJ1-1 gives the whole variable domain KAGVTQTPRYLIKTRGQQVTLSCSPISGHRSVSWYQQTPGQGLQFLFEYFSETQRNKGNFPGRFSGRQFSNSRSEMNVSTLELGDSALYLCASSLSTDPYEAFFGQGTRLTVV.